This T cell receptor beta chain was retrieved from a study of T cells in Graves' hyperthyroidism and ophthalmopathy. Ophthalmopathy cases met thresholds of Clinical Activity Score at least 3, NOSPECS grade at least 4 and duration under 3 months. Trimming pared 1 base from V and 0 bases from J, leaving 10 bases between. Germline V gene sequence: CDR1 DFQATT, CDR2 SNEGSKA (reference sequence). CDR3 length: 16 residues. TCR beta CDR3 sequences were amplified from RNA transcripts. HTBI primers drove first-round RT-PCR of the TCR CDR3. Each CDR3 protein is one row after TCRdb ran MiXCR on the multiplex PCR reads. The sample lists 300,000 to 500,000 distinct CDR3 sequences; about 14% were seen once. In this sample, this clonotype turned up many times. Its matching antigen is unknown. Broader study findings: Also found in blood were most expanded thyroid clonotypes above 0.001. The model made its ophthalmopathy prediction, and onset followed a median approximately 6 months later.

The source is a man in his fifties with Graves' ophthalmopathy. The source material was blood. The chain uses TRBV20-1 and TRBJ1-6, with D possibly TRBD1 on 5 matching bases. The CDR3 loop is CSARARGGSYNSPLHF. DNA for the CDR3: TGCAGTGCTAGAGCGCGGGGGGGCTCCTATAATTCACCCCTCCACTTT.